This T cell receptor (beta chain) comes out of a study of T cell responses to AZD1222 COVID-19 vaccine. Study-wide findings and caveats: Spike regions recognized by vaccine-associated CD4 TCRs spanned the protein, led by 160-218 and 743-854. The sample set comprised mostly white British donors with more females, and clonal diversity was possibly underestimated. Spike-specific TCR breadth and depth both grew after two AZD1222 doses. Targeting of unmutated variant regions was reportedly seen in nearly half of spike-specific TCRs.

Only in-frame clones appear in the TCRdb table, and some are missing; sequencing was by immunoSEQ multiplex PCR. The sample contains more than 80,000 clones, roughly 90% of which appear only once. The CDR3 is made up of 19 amino acids. Per the germline V gene, CDR1 is LGHDT and CDR2 is YNNKEL (reference sequence). After removal of 0 bases from V and 6 bases from J, the junction contained 16 bases not matched to a gene. In regard to this clone: Its target is unknown.

The origin of this receptor is an adult in good health. Sequenced material: peripheral blood, taken on day 0 of AZD1222 vaccination. The chain joins TRBV3-1 (or the pseudogene TRBV3-2) to TRBJ2-2; 7 bases map to TRBD2. The CDR3 DNA is TGTGCCAGCAGCCAAGATCGATTGGGGGGAGGGCCTTTCGCCGGGGAGCTGTTTTTT. It translates to CASSQDRLGGGPFAGELFF.